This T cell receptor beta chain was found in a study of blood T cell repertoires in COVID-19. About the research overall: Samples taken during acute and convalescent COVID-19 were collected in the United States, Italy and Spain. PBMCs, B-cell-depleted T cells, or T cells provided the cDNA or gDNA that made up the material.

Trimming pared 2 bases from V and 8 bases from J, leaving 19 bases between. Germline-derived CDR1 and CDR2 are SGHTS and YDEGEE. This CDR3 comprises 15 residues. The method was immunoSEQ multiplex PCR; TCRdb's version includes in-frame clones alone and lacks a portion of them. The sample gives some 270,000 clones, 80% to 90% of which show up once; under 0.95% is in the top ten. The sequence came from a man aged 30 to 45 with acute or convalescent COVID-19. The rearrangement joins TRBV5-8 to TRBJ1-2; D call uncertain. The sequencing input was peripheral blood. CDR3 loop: CASSFPEGGRWGYTF. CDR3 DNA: TGTGCCAGCAGCTTCCCGGAAGGAGGGCGTTGGGGCTACACCTTC.